The 13 T cell receptor beta chains reported below all come from one sample, sequenced in a study of early T cells in non-severe SARS-CoV-2 infection. TCRdb re-analysed the 5' RACE reads in MiXCR, keeping a single row per CDR3 protein. Of 62,000 or so distinct CDR3 sequences listed, roughly 8.8% are singletons. Sequenced material: whole blood. These receptors all come from an adult who was a healthcare worker with PCR-confirmed SARS-CoV-2 infection or an uninfected control (not recorded which).

This clonotype was counted many times. The chain combines TRBV2 with TRBJ1-4; TRBD1 agrees at 7 bases. CDR3 length: 15 residues. The V segment lost 6 bases and the J segment 4 bases; nucleotides outside the gene matches: 8. The germline CDR1 and CDR2 sequences are SNHLY and FYNNEI. DNA of the CDR3: TGTGCCAGCAGCTTACAGGGACAGCTTAATGAAAAACTGTTTTTT. Protein product: CASSLQGQLNEKLFF.

This clonotype was seen ten or more times. One end of the junction is discordant with germline, which a read error may explain. The J gene is TRBJ2-5, the V gene TRBV29-1; the D call may be TRBD1 or TRBD2 (6 bases each). CDR1 and CDR2 (germline): SQVTM, ANQGSEA. This CDR3 comprises 14 residues. The chain's CDR3 is CSVRLGGRQGTQYF. In DNA, the CDR3 is TGCAGCGTCCGATTAGGGGGGCGGCAAGGGACCCAGTACTTC.

The chain is built from TRBV6-6 and TRBJ2-7, with TRBD1 identical over 8 bases. J lost 5 bases, V lost 7 bases, and 7 bases had no gene match. This CDR3 spans 13 amino acids. Per germline, CDR1 MNHNY and CDR2 SVGAGI (reference sequence). This chain's CDR3 is CASTKRQGNEQYV. As DNA, the CDR3 is TGTGCCAGCACTAAGAGACAGGGGAACGAGCAGTACGTC.

This clonotype was counted a few times. The chain joins TRBV19 to TRBJ2-3; TRBD2 matches at 12 bases. Germline V gene lookup returns CDR1 LNHDA and CDR2 SQIVND (reference sequence). There are 16 residues in the CDR3. The junction had 4 bases not matched to a gene; V was cut back by 4 bases and J by 2 bases. The DNA of the CDR3 is TGTGCCAGTAGTAGGACTAGCGGGGACTACACAGATACGCAGTATTTT. Translated: CASSRTSGDYTDTQYF.

In this sample, this clonotype turned up a few times. The chain uses TRBV27 and TRBJ2-1; D may be TRBD1 (6 bases). The V end was cut by 6 bases, the J end by 2 bases, with 17 bases between. The CDR3 is 16 amino acids. CDR1 MNHEY and CDR2 SMNVEV come from the germline V gene (reference sequence). For the CDR3, the DNA is TGTGCCAGCAGCCAAAGGGCGGACAGTCCCTACAATGAGCAGTTCTTC. It yields the protein CASSQRADSPYNEQFF.

The chain recombines TRBV30 with TRBJ2-7, with 10 nucleotides matching TRBD1. From germline, CDR1 is GTSNPN and CDR2 SVGIG (reference sequence). V trimming: 2 bases; J trimming: 0 bases; junction bases outside the gene matches: 7. The CDR3 spans 16 residues. The CDR3 DNA is TGTGCCTGGAGTCCGGGACAGGGGAAGGCCTCCTACGAGCAGTACGTC. Its translation: CAWSPGQGKASYEQYV.

Sample share makes this clonotype medium-sized (0.01 to 0.1%). This chain joins TRBV4-1 and TRBJ1-1, with unresolved D. This CDR3 contains 17 residues. Germline CDR1 MGHRA, CDR2 YSYEKL. V lost 0 bases, J lost 1 base, and 15 bases lay in between. CDR3 DNA sequence: TGCGCCAGCAGCCAAGAAGGAGGTTTCGAGAGGAACACTGAAGCTTTCTTT. Its translation is CASSQEGGFERNTEAFF.

The rearrangement links TRBV20-1 to TRBJ1-2; D not resolved. Germline V gives CDR1 DFQATT, CDR2 SNEGSKA (reference sequence). The V gene lost 1 base and the J gene lost 7 bases, with 7 bases spanning the gap. The CDR3 has 11 amino acids. The CDR3 DNA reads TGCAGTGCTAGAGTCGGATCTGGCTACACCTTC. This codes for CSARVGSGYTF.

This clonotype was counted ten times or more. The chain employs TRBV3-1 and TRBJ1-2; D gene unclear. The CDR3 totals 16 residues. The germline V and J ends were trimmed by 2 bases and 3 bases, with 16 bases remaining between them. Germline V gene lookup returns CDR1 LGHDT and CDR2 YNNKEL (reference sequence). Here the CDR3 reads CASSQRTPSPYYGYTF. Written as DNA, the CDR3 is TGTGCCAGCAGCCAAAGAACACCCAGCCCCTACTATGGCTACACCTTC. Complete variable domain (other parts from reference TRBV3-1 and TRBJ1-2): DTAVSQTPKYLVTQMGNDKSIKCEQNLGHDTMYWYKQDSKKFLKIMFSYNNKELIINETVPNRFSPKSPDKAHLNLHINSLELGDSAVYFCASSQRTPSPYYGYTFGSGTRLTVV.

This clonotype was picked up a small number of times. The chain has TRBV6-1 and TRBJ2-7; D may be TRBD1 (5 bases). CDR3 length: 12 residues. The germline V gene encodes CDR1 MNHNS and CDR2 SASEGT. Trimming removed 8 bases from V and 2 bases from J, with 10 bases in between. For the CDR3, the DNA is TGTGCCAGCGGGGCAGCCCCCTACGAGCAGTACGTC. It yields the protein CASGAAPYEQYV.

The chain combines TRBV12-3 or TRBV12-4 with TRBJ2-1; 7 nucleotides align to TRBD2. The CDR3 consists of 15 residues. Trimming took 3 bases from V and 4 from J; bases not matched to a gene: 6. The CDR3 nucleotides read TGTGCCAGCAGTTTCCCCGGGGGGTCGTACAATGAGCAGTTCTTC. Translating it yields CASSFPGGSYNEQFF.

The chain recombines TRBV5-4 with TRBJ2-5; maybe TRBD1 (6 bases). This CDR3 is 15 amino acids long. Germline-derived CDR1 and CDR2 are SGHNT and YYREEE (reference sequence). Trimming stripped 4 bases from V and 4 bases from J, with 17 bases between. This chain's CDR3 is CASSPGHGIRETQYF. The DNA for the CDR3 is TGTGCCAGCAGCCCGGGACACGGAATTCGAGAGACCCAGTACTTC.

Ten or more counts support this clonotype. This chain uses TRBV7-9 with TRBJ2-1, with a possible D match to TRBD2 (5 bases). Germline CDR1 is SEHNR and CDR2 is FQNEAQ (reference sequence). The CDR3 consists of 12 residues. Trimming took 1 base from V and 10 from J, leaving 8 bases between them. The DNA of the CDR3 is TGTGCCAGCAGCTTAGTACTAGACGAGCAGTTCTTC. It encodes CASSLVLDEQFF.